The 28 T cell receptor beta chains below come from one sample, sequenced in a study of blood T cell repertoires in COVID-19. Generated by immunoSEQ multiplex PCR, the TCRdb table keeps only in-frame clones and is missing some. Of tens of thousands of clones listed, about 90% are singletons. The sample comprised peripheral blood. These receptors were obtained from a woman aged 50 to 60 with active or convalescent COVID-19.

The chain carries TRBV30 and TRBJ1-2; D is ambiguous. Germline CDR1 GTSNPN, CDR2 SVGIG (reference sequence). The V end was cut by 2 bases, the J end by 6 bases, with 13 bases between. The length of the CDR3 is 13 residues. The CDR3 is CAWSWEEADGYTF. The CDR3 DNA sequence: TGTGCCTGGAGTTGGGAGGAGGCGGATGGCTACACCTTC.

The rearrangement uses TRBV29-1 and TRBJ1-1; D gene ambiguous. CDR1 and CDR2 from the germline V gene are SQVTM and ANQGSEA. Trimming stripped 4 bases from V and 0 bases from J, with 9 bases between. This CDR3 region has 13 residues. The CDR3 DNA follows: TGCAGCGTTGCCCAGGTTATGAACACTGAAGCTTTCTTT. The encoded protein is CSVAQVMNTEAFF.

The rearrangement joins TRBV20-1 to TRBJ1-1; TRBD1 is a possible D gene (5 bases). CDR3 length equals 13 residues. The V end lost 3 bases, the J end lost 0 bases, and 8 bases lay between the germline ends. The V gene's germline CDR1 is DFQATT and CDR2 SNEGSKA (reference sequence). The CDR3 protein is CSASLRVNTEAFF. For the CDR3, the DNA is TGCAGTGCTAGTCTCAGGGTGAACACTGAAGCTTTCTTT.

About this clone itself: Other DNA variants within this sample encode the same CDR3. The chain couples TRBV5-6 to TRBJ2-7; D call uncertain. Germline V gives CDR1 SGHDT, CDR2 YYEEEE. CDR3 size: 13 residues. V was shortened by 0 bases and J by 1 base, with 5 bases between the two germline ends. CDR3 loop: CASSLGRSYEQYF. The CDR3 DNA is TGTGCCAGCAGCTTGGGTAGATCCTACGAGCAGTACTTC.

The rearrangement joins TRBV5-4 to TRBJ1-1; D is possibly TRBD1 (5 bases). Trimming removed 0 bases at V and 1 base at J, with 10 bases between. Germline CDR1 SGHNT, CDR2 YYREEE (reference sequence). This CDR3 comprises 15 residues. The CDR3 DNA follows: TGTGCCAGCAGCTTGGTAGCAGGGCGGAACACTGAAGCTTTCTTT. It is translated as CASSLVAGRNTEAFF. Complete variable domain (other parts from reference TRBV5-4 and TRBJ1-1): ETGVTQSPTHLIKTRGQQVTLRCSSQSGHNTVSWYQQALGQGPQFIFQYYREEENGRGNFPPRFSGLQFPNYSSELNVNALELDDSALYLCASSLVAGRNTEAFFGQGTRLTVV.

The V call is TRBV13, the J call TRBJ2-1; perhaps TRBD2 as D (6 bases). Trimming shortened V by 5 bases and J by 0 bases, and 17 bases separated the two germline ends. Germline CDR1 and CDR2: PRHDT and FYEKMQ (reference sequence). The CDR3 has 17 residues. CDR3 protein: CASSPPVIAASYNEQFF. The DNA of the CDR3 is TGTGCCAGCAGCCCTCCCGTAATAGCGGCCTCCTACAATGAGCAGTTCTTC.

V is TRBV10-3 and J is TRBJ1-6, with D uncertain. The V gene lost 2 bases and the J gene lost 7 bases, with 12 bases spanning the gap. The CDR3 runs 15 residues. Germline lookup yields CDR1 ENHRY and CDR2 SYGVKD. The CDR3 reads CAISEAAGGNSPLHF. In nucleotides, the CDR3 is TGTGCCATCAGTGAGGCAGCAGGCGGGAATTCACCCCTCCACTTT.

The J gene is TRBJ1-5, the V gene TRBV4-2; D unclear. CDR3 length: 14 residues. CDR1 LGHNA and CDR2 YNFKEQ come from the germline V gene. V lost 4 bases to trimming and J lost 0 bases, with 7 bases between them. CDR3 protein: CASSPISSNQPQHF. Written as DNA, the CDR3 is TGTGCCAGCAGCCCCATCAGTAGCAATCAGCCCCAGCATTTT.

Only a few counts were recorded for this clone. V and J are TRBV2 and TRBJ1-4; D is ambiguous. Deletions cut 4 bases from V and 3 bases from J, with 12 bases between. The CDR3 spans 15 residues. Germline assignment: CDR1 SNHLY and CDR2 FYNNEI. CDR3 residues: CASSGSEAANEKLFF. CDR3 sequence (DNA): TGTGCCAGCAGTGGGTCGGAGGCGGCTAATGAAAAACTGTTTTTT.

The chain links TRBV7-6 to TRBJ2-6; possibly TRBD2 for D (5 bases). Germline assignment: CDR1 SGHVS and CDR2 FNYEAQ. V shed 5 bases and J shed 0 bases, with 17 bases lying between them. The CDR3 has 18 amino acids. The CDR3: CASSPSARGVSGANVLTF. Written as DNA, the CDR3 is TGTGCCAGCAGCCCATCGGCCCGGGGAGTCTCTGGGGCCAACGTCCTGACTTTC.

DNA for the CDR3: TGTGCCATCAGTGGACGAGGACTAGCGGGAGGCAATGAGCAGTTCTTC. It is translated as CAISGRGLAGGNEQFF. The gene calls are TRBV10-3 and TRBJ2-1, with 14 bases that match TRBD2. The trim removed 4 bases at V and 6 bases at J, leaving 5 bases unmatched. The CDR3 sequence is 16 residues long. Germline V gene lookup returns CDR1 ENHRY and CDR2 SYGVKD.

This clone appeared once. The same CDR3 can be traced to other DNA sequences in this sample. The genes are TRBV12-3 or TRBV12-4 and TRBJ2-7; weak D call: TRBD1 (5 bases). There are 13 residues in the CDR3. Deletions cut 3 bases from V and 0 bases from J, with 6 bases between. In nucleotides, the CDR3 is TGTGCCAGCAGTTTCGACAGCTCCTACGAGCAGTACTTC. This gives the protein CASSFDSSYEQYF.

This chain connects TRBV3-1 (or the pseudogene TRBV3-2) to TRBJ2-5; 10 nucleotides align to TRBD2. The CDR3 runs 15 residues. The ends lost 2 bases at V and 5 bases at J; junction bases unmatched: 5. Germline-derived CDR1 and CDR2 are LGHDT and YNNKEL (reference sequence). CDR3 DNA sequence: TGTGCCAGCAGCCAATTAGCGGGAGGACTTGAGACCCAGTACTTC. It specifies CASSQLAGGLETQYF.

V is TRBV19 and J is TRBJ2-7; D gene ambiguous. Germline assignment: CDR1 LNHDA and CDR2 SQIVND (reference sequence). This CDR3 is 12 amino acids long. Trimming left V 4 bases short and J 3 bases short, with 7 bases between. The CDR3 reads CASSSFSYEQYF. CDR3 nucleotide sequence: TGTGCCAGTAGTAGTTTCAGCTACGAGCAGTACTTC.

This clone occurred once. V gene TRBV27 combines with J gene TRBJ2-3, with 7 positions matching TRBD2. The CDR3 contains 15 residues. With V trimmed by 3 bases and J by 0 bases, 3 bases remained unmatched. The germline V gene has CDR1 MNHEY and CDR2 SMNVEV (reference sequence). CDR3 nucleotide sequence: TGTGCCAGCAGTTTCTCTAGCGGAAGCACAGATACGCAGTATTTT. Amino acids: CASSFSSGSTDTQYF.

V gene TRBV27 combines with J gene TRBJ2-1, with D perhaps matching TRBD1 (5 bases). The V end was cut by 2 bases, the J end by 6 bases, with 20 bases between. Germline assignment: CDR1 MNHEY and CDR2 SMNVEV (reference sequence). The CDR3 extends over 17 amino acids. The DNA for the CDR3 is TGTGCCAGCAGTTTAAGTCTTGGGCAGGGAAGGGGCAATGAGCAGTTCTTC. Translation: CASSLSLGQGRGNEQFF.

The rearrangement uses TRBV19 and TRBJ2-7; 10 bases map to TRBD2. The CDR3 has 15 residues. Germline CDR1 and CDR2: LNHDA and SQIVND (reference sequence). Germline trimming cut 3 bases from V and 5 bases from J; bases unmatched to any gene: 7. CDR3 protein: CASSMYSGRRNEQYF. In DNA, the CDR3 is TGTGCCAGTAGTATGTATAGCGGGAGGAGAAACGAGCAGTACTTC.

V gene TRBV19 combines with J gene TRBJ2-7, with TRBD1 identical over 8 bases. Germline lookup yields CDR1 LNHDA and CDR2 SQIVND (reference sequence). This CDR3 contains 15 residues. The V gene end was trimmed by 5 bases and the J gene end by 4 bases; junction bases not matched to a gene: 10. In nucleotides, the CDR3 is TGTGCCAGTAGTCCCCGGACAGGGCCGGAATACGAGCAGTACTTC. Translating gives CASSPRTGPEYEQYF. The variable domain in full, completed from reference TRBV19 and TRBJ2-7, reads DGGITQSPKYLFRKEGQNVTLSCEQNLNHDAMYWYRQDPGQGLRLIYYSQIVNDFQKGDIAEGYSVSREKKESFPLTVTSAQKNPTAFYLCASSPRTGPEYEQYFGPGTRLTVT.

The CDR3 reads CASSSGQDDNEQFF. The CDR3 DNA sequence: TGTGCCAGCAGCTCGGGACAGGACGACAATGAGCAGTTCTTC. The J gene is TRBJ2-1, the V gene TRBV13; 8 bases agree with TRBD1. V was clipped by 4 bases and J by 5 bases; unmatched bases: 4. The CDR3 sequence is 14 residues long. Germline V gene data show CDR1 as PRHDT and CDR2 as FYEKMQ (reference sequence).

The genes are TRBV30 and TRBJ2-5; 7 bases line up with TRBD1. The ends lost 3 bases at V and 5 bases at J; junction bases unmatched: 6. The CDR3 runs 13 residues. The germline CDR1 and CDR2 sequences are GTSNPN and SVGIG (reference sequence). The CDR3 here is CAWRTGARETQYF. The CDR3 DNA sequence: TGTGCCTGGAGAACAGGGGCCAGGGAGACCCAGTACTTC.

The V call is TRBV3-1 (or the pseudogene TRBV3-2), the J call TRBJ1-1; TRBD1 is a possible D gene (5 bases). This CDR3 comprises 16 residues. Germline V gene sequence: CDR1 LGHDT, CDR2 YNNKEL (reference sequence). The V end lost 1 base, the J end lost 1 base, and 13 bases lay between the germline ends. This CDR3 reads CASSQGWGSANTEAFF. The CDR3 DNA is TGTGCCAGCAGCCAAGGGTGGGGCAGTGCGAACACTGAAGCTTTCTTT.

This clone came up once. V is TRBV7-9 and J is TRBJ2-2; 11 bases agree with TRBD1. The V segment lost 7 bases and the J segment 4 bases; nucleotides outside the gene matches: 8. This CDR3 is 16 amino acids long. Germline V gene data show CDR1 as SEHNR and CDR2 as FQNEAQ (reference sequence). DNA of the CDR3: TGTGCCAGCACCCGAAGCGGGACAGGGGGCACCGGGGAGCTGTTTTTT. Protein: CASTRSGTGGTGELFF.

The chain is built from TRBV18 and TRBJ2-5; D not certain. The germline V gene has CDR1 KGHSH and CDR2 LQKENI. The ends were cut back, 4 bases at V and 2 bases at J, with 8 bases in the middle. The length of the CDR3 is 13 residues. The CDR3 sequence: CASSRSDQETQYF. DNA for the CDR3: TGTGCCAGCTCACGGTCAGATCAAGAGACCCAGTACTTC.

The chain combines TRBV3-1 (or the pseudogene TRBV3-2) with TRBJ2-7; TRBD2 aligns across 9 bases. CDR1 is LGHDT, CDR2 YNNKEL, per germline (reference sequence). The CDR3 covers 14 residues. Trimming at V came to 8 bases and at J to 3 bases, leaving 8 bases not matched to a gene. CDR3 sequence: CASSRGRDGYEQYF. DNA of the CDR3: TGTGCCAGCTCCCGCGGGAGGGACGGCTACGAGCAGTACTTC.

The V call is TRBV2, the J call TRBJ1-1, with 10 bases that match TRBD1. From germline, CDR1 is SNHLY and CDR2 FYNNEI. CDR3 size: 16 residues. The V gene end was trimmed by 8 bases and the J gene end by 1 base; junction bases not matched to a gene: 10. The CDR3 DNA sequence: TGTGCCAGCGGAACCGGGACAGGGGACGCGAACACTGAAGCTTTCTTT. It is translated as CASGTGTGDANTEAFF. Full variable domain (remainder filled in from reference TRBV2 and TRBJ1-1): EPEVTQTPSHQVTQMGQEVILRCVPISNHLYFYWYRQILGQKVEFLVSFYNNEISEKSEIFDDQFSVERPDGSNFTLKIRSTKLEDSAMYFCASGTGTGDANTEAFFGQGTRLTVV.

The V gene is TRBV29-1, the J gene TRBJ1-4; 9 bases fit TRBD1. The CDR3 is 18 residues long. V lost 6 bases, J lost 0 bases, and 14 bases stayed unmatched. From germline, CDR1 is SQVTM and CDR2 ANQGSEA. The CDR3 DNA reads TGCAGCGTGTCCGGGACAGGGAGCCGAGGGACAACTAATGAAAAACTGTTTTTT. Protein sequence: CSVSGTGSRGTTNEKLFF.

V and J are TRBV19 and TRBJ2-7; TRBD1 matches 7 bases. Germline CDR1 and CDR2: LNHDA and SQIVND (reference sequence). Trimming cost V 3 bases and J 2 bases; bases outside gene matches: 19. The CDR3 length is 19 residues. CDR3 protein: CASSIPSGRGIPSTYEQYF. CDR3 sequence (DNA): TGTGCCAGTAGTATCCCCTCGGGCAGGGGGATCCCCTCCACCTACGAGCAGTACTTC.

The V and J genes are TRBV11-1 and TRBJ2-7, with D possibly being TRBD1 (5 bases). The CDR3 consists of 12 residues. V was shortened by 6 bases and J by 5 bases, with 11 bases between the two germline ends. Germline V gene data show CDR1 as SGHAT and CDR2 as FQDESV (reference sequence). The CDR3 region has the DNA TGTGCCAGCAGTCCCCAGGGTCACGAGCAGTACTTC. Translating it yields CASSPQGHEQYF.